Listed below are T cell receptor beta chains from one sample, sequenced in a study of shared clonotypes between healthy human individuals. The table came from immunoSEQ multiplex PCR; TCRdb's copy has only in-frame clones and leaves some out. The profile shows roughly 500,000 clones, approximately 79% of them singletons. Sequencing was done on a sample of PBMCs. Receptors originate from a woman aged 40 to 55 in good health. Some clones in this sample may be carry-over from other donors' samples. Both conserved end residues are part of each CDR3. The order of the fields is CDR3 length, V gene, clone size, CDR3 protein. Not every row has a clone size; where given, it reads once, few, many or a size class.

>15|TRBV5-1|-
CASSLVAEPGETQYF
>15|TRBV18|-
CASSPRLHETDTQYF
>14|TRBV5-6|many
CASSLGQGLHEQYF
>15|TRBV7-9|-
CASSQGQETGNTIYF
>14|TRBV5-8|-
CASSHTGGVYGYTF
>11|TRBV21-1|-
CAGKGWGEQYF
>14|TRBV2|few
CASSGTGPPYEQYF
>17|TRBV7-8|-
CASSPWLAGGNTDTQYF
>16|TRBV5-1|-
CASSLVRDRTKETQYF
>15|TRBV28|-
CASSESGRVQETQYF
>15|TRBV5-3|-
CASSQKTGNPYEQYF
>13|TRBV25-1|-
CASRSRIKSPLHF
>13|TRBV9|-
CASSVQLRTEAFF
>14|TRBV28|-
CASSPGGAIYEQYF
>14|TRBV7-9|-
CASSPGDRSYGYTF
>14|TRBV4-3|few
CASSQDRRPSQQFF
>17|TRBV10-3|-
CAISESIVGTGNQPQHF
>15|TRBV18|-
CASSPRSGPQETQYF
>14|TRBV7-8|-
CASSSFQSSYEQYF
>14|TRBV6-5|-
CASRQGLGNYGYTF
>16|TRBV5-1|-
CASRQITSGSSDEQYF
>11|TRBV7-8|-
CASSLADEQYF
>12|TRBV29-1|-
CSVEGVPNEQFF
>16|TRBV27|-
CASRRPTRHFGYEQYF
>15|TRBV6-1|-
CASSGRTGGFNEQFF
>15|TRBV7-3|-
CASSVDRNSYNEQFF
>16|TRBV15|-
CATSSGGTTNTGELFF
>13|TRBV6-1|-
CASTSRANHEQYF
>17|TRBV15|-
CATSRGGTSRGGDTQYF
>16|TRBV5-1|-
CASSTSGRAMTYEQYF
>13|TRBV6-5|-
CASSYEARDTQYF
>15|TRBV4-1|-
CASSPPGRAGRGYTF
>14|TRBV2|-
CASSSARSNQPQHF
>14|TRBV30|-
CAWSVSGANTEAFF
>13|TRBV4-2|few
CASSQDWRQPQHF
>18|TRBV30|-
CAWSPGFLRVMGKETQYF
>15|TRBV28|-
CASTESGGQENIQYF
>12|TRBV7-2|-
CASSSGGYGYTF
>13|TRBV27|-
CASSPRDFFEQFF
>12|TRBV6-6|-
CASGAGANVLTF
>13|TRBV29-1|once
CSVRFGGEETQYF
>17|TRBV6-7|few
CASSSDRAHATNEKLFF
>14|TRBV9|-
CASSPQRSGNTIYF
>17|TRBV5-1|-
CASSLARGSGSLGEQYF
>16|TRBV28|-
CASIAPGQGMPYEQYF
>16|TRBV27|-
CASSLSGTAIAYEQYF
>17|TRBV6-1|-
CASSAPFRTGNTDTQYF
>14|TRBV15|-
CATSGTSFFDTQYF
>10|TRBV29-1|-
CSVRISQQFF
>15|TRBV11-2|-
CASSIRGLSNEKLFF
>14|TRBV19|-
CASSTPDGTGELFF
>15|TRBV4-2|-
CASSPSGAENYEQYF
>14|TRBV19|-
CASSTQGVSDEQFF
>14|TRBV5-4|-
CASSLVPGGNEQFF